The 10 T cell receptor beta chains below were found in one sample sequenced in a study of blood T cell repertoires in COVID-19. Libraries were prepared by immunoSEQ multiplex PCR; TCRdb keeps only in-frame clonotypes and omits some of them. The sample lists over 45,000 clones, under 85% seen once, with about 2% in the top ten. The sample was peripheral blood. The receptors here all came from a woman aged 55-70 years with acute or convalescent COVID-19.

CDR3 loop: CASSLKQVAGANYEQYF. The CDR3 DNA follows: TGTGCCAGCAGTTTAAAGCAAGTAGCGGGGGCTAACTACGAGCAGTACTTC. This rearrangement joins TRBV27 to TRBJ2-7; 9 bases are shared with TRBD2. Germline V lookup: CDR1 MNHEY, CDR2 SMNVEV (reference sequence). This CDR3 is built from 17 residues. Trimming at V came to 2 bases and at J to 3 bases, leaving 11 bases not matched to a gene.

This clone appeared once. V and J are TRBV7-2 and TRBJ1-2; unclear D gene. Trimming stripped 1 base from V and 4 bases from J, with 13 bases between. The CDR3 sequence is 15 residues long. Germline CDR1 and CDR2: SGHTA and FQGNSA. The CDR3 nucleotides read TGTGCCAGCAGCTTAGGTTCGGGTCCCGGCTATGGCTACACCTTC. Its protein is CASSLGSGPGYGYTF.

The CDR3: CASSLGQVDTEAFF. The CDR3 DNA follows: TGCGCCAGCAGCTTGGGACAGGTCGACACTGAAGCTTTCTTT. The rearrangement joins TRBV5-1 to TRBJ1-1, with TRBD1 as a possible D gene (6 bases). This CDR3 region has 14 residues. CDR1 is SGHRS and CDR2 is YFSETQ in the germline V gene. V lost 0 bases and J lost 3, with 9 bases in between.

Relative to its sample, this clone is medium-sized. This chain joins TRBV4-2 and TRBJ1-2, with 9 bases lining up with TRBD1. The CDR3 sequence is 18 residues long. V gave up 5 bases and J gave up 1 base; unmatched junction bases: 14. Germline lookup yields CDR1 LGHNA and CDR2 YNFKEQ. The CDR3 region is CASSAITGGKRGNYGYTF. DNA of the CDR3: TGTGCCAGCAGCGCCATCACAGGGGGCAAAAGGGGTAACTATGGCTACACCTTC.

This clone has only one observation. The chain uses TRBV6-5 and TRBJ1-2; tentative D call: TRBD1 (6 bases). The CDR3 extends over 13 amino acids. Per the germline V gene, CDR1 is MNHEY and CDR2 is SVGAGI. Trimming stripped 6 bases from V and 8 bases from J, with 16 bases between. The CDR3 bases are TGTGCCAGCAGGAGACAGGTCCAGGGGGGCTACACCTTC. Its protein is CASRRQVQGGYTF.

The rearrangement links TRBV5-1 to TRBJ2-7; D may be TRBD1 (5 bases). CDR1 SGHRS and CDR2 YFSETQ come from the germline V gene. V was cut by 0 bases and J by 3 bases, with 10 bases left in between. The CDR3 contains 14 residues. The CDR3 loop is CASSLGGSFYEQYF. DNA for the CDR3: TGCGCCAGCAGCTTGGGGGGCAGCTTCTACGAGCAGTACTTC. The full variable domain, completed using reference TRBV5-1 and TRBJ2-7, is KAGVTQTPRYLIKTRGQQVTLSCSPISGHRSVSWYQQTPGQGLQFLFEYFSETQRNKGNFPGRFSGRQFSNSRSEMNVSTLELGDSALYLCASSLGGSFYEQYFGPGTRLTVT.

The rearrangement joins TRBV7-2 to TRBJ2-7; TRBD1 agrees at 8 bases. Germline V lookup: CDR1 SGHTA, CDR2 FQGNSA. The junction had 11 bases not matched to a gene; V was cut back by 0 bases and J by 4 bases. This CDR3 is 17 amino acids long. The DNA of the CDR3 is TGTGCCAGCAGCTTAGCGCCTACAGGGGGTAATAATTACGAGCAGTACTTC. Its translation: CASSLAPTGGNNYEQYF. The whole variable domain, remainder taken from reference TRBV7-2 and TRBJ2-7, is GAGVSQSPSNKVTEKGKDVELRCDPISGHTALYWYRQSLGQGLEFLIYFQGNSAPDKSGLPSDRFSAERTGGSVSTLTIQRTQQEDSAVYLCASSLAPTGGNNYEQYFGPGTRLTVT.

This clone has only a few counts. This rearrangement joins TRBV30 to TRBJ2-1, with TRBD1 as a possible D gene (6 bases). The CDR3 is 14 residues long. The germline gives CDR1 GTSNPN, CDR2 SVGIG (reference sequence). Between the trimmed V and J ends, which lost 7 bases and 0 bases, there was a span of 13 bases. CDR3 amino acids: CASTGTPSYNEQFF. Here the CDR3 DNA reads TGTGCCTCAACCGGGACACCCTCCTACAATGAGCAGTTCTTC.

The chain uses TRBV30 and TRBJ1-5; maybe TRBD1 (6 bases). The ends were cut back, 3 bases at V and 0 bases at J, with 15 bases in the middle. Looked up from germline, CDR1 is GTSNPN and CDR2 is SVGIG (reference sequence). The CDR3 is 16 residues long. CDR3 nucleotides: TGTGCCTGGAGCAAGGGACACCTGTATAGCAATCAGCCCCAGCATTTT. It yields the protein CAWSKGHLYSNQPQHF.

The J gene is TRBJ2-1, the V gene TRBV9; 9 nucleotides align to TRBD2. Trimming cost V 3 bases and J 7 bases; bases outside gene matches: 11. The CDR3 has 16 amino acids. Germline V gene lookup returns CDR1 SGDLS and CDR2 YYNGEE. The CDR3 region has the DNA TGTGCCAGCAGCGCCGAGGGGCGGGGGGGCTGGAATGAGCAGTTCTTC. It translates to CASSAEGRGGWNEQFF.